This T cell receptor beta chain is from a study of blood T cells in healthy people across ages. Total RNA amounts of at least 6 micrograms were extracted per sample. Using a J-beta primer mix together with a sample-barcoded 5' primer, a second PCR was run for about 7 to 12 cycles. MiXCR was run by TCRdb on the 5' RACE reads, yielding one entry per CDR3 protein. The sample comprises approximately 900,000 distinct CDR3 sequences, roughly 50% of which are singletons, and around 15% rests with the top ten. This CDR3 has 15 residues. Germline assignment: CDR1 SGHDN and CDR2 FVKESK. Trimming took 5 bases from V and 7 from J; bases not matched to a gene: 9.

Sequenced sample: blood. The receptor comes from a young man in good health. This rearrangement joins TRBV14 to TRBJ2-1, with 9 bases that match TRBD2. This CDR3 is CASSISSGSGNEQFF. CDR3 in DNA: TGTGCCAGCAGCATTAGTAGCGGGAGTGGGAATGAGCAGTTCTTC.